This TCR beta chain is drawn from a study of response to subunit inactivated influenza vaccine. Regarding the study as a whole: Only a handful of new T cells, the authors suggested, are recruited with each seasonal influenza vaccination.

On this clonotype itself: Its specificity is not known.

Trimming took off 5 bases at V and 2 bases at J, with 16 bases between the two ends. The CDR3 spans 14 residues. The germline CDR1 and CDR2 sequences are DFQATT and SNEGSKA (reference sequence). TCRdb independently ran MiXCR on the RT-PCR reads; one entry per CDR3 protein. The sample yields a few hundred thousand distinct CDR3 sequences, approximately 14% seen once. The receptor's source is a man between 50 and 59 years old who received an inactivated influenza vaccine. Specimen: PBMCs from blood, collected about 12 days after vaccination. This chain joins TRBV20-1 and TRBJ2-7; D tentatively reads TRBD1 or TRBD2 (5 bases each). CDR3 region: CSAQGPRATYEQYF. CDR3 nucleotides: TGCAGTGCTCAGGGACCCCGAGCCACCTACGAGCAGTACTTC.